This T cell receptor (beta chain) was retrieved from a study of CD8+ T cells in alopecia areata. General study results and limits: Elevated clonality characterized lesional scalp relative to normal scalp, particularly in alopecia totalis/universalis.

About this clone itself: The antigen remains undetermined.

Reverse transcribed after extraction, RNA yielded cDNA as the sequencing template. Generated by immunoSEQ multiplex PCR, the TCRdb table keeps only in-frame clones and is missing some. The table lists approximately 180,000 clones, approximately 55% of them singletons, with 10% to 12% in the top ten. Treatment of the sample: oral pan-JAK inhibitor, 5-10 mg twice daily. CDR1 is MNHEY and CDR2 is SMNVEV in the germline V gene (reference sequence). V lost 4 bases to trimming and J lost 2 bases, with 14 bases between them. This CDR3 is 15 amino acids long. This clonotype originated in a human donor with alopecia areata. Here the sequenced sample was CD8+ T cells sorted from blood, taken at week 24, from a patient treated with tofacitinib. V and J are TRBV27 and TRBJ1-2, with D tentatively TRBD1 (6 bases). DNA for the CDR3: TGTGCCAGCAGTTCACTACAGGGTTCGAACTATGGCTACACCTTC. Residues: CASSSLQGSNYGYTF.